One T cell receptor beta chain is described in this entry. This entry is derived from a study of cytomegalovirus exposure and HLA in healthy donors. Germline loops: CDR1 MNHEY, CDR2 SMNVEV (reference sequence). After removal of 9 bases from V and 4 bases from J, the junction contained 8 bases not matched to a gene. The CDR3 is 13 amino acids. PCR was performed using 60 Vbeta and 13 Jbeta primers. Some clones are missing from TCRdb's copy, which holds only in-frame ones; the method was immunoSEQ multiplex PCR. The table has approximately 150,000 clones, about 75% seen once. Sequenced sample: PBMCs. The chain has TRBV27 and TRBJ1-2; 7 bases agree with TRBD1. This sequence was found in a man aged 18 to 29 in good health and CMV-seropositive. CDR3 loop: CASTGVGTYGYTF. CDR3 DNA sequence: TGTGCCAGTACAGGGGTAGGGACCTATGGCTACACCTTC.